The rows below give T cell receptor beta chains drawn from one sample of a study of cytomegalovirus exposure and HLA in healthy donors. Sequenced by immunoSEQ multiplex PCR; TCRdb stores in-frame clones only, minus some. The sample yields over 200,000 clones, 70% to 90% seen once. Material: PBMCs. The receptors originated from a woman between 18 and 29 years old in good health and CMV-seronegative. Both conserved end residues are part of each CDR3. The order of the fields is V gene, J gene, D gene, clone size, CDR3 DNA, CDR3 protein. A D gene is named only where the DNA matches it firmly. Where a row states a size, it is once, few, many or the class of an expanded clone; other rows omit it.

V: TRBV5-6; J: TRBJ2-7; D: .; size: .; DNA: TGTGCCAGCAGCTTTACAGACGAGCAGTACTTC; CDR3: CASSFTDEQYF
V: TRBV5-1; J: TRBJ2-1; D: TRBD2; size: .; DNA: TGCGCCAGCAGCTTGGCCCTAGCGGGAGCCAATGAGCAGTTCTTC; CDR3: CASSLALAGANEQFF
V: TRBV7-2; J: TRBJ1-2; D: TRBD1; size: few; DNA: TGTGCCAGCAGCATGGACAGGGCTGACTATGGCTACACCTTC; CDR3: CASSMDRADYGYTF
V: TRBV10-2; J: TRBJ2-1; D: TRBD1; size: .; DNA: TGCGCCAGCAGTGGGAGGACAGGGGGTTACAATGAGCAGTTCTTC; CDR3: CASSGRTGGYNEQFF
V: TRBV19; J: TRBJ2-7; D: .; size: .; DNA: TGTGCCGCCAGTACCGGGGGCAGGGGCACCTACGAGCAGTACTTC; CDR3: CAASTGGRGTYEQYF
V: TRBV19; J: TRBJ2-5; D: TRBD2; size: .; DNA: TGTGCCAGTAGTATGAGGGGTCTAGCGGATGTCCAAGAGACCCAGTACTTC; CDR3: CASSMRGLADVQETQYF
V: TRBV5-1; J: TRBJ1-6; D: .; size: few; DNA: TGCGCCAGCAGCTTGGAGGGGGGAGGTTCACCCCTCCACTTT; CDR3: CASSLEGGGSPLHF
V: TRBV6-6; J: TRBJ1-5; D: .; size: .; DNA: TGTGCCAGCAGTTATGGGAATCAGCCCCAGCATTTT; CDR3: CASSYGNQPQHF
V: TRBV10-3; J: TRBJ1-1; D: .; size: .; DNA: TGTGCCATCAGTGAGGGGGGGTTTGGGACTGAAGCTTTCTTT; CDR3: CAISEGGFGTEAFF
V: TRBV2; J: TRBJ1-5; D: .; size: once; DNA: TGTGCCAGCAGTGAAGCGTCCTGGGTCTTGGACAATCAGCCCCAGCATTTT; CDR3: CASSEASWVLDNQPQHF
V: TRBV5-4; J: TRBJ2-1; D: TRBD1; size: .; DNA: TGTGCCAGCAACGGACAGGGGGCTATTGGCAATGAGCAGTTCTTC; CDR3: CASNGQGAIGNEQFF
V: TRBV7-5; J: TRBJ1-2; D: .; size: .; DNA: TGTGCCAGAAGCTTGGACCACGACAGGGAGGACGGCTACACCTTC; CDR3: CARSLDHDREDGYTF
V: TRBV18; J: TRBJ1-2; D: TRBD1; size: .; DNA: TGTGCCAGCTCACCACAAGGACAGGGGGCTGGCTACACCTTC; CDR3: CASSPQGQGAGYTF
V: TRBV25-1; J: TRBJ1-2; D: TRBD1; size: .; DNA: TGTGCCAGCCAGGGGGACAGGTCCTATGGCTACACCTTC; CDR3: CASQGDRSYGYTF
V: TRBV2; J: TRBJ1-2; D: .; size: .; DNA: TGTGCCAGCAGTGAAGCGAGGGTTCCTTTCTATGGCTACACCTTC; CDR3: CASSEARVPFYGYTF
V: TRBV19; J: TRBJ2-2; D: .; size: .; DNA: TGTGCCAGCCAATCCCGACACGCCGGGGAGCTGTTTTTT; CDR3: CASQSRHAGELFF
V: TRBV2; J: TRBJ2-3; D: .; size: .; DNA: TGTGCCAGCAACGGCGGGATCACAGATACGCAGTATTTT; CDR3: CASNGGITDTQYF
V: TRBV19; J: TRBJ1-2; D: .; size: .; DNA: TGTGCCAGTAGTATAGAGTGGAGGAACTACACCTTC; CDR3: CASSIEWRNYTF